This T cell receptor (beta chain) was found in a study of T cells after yellow fever vaccination. In the study overall: With SMART-Seq v4 Ultra Low Input, the fractions containing low cell numbers were prepared.

With V trimmed by 4 bases and J by 4 bases, 5 bases remained unmatched. The CDR3 length is 16 residues. Germline V gene lookup returns CDR1 KGHDR and CDR2 SFDVKD. TCRdb reprocessed the 5' RACE reads with MiXCR, giving one entry per CDR3 protein. The table records 500,000 to 650,000 distinct CDR3 sequences, approximately 12% of them present only once. This clonotype was seen only a few times. Its antigen remains unidentified. General study points: Repertoires obtained by FACS sorting could include abundant clonotypes that entered as contaminants from the bulk population. It was a weaker secondary response, yet one that peaked faster, at day 5 versus 15.

The source material was PBMCs, sampled on the day of the yellow fever booster vaccination. This sequence originates from a young man who received the YFV17D yellow fever vaccine. This chain links TRBV24-1 with TRBJ2-1; 11 bases map to TRBD2. The CDR3 DNA follows: TGTGCCACCAGTGACCCGACTAGCGGGAATTACAATGAGCAGTTCTTC. Translated: CATSDPTSGNYNEQFF.